This TCR beta chain was captured in a study of CD8+CD57+ T cells in acquired aplastic anemia. CD8+CD57+ cell expansion had been shown by flow cytometry in patients chosen for sequencing. The patients all had a severe acquired aplastic anemia diagnosis. Receipt of therapy had not occurred in any patient by the time of blood sampling. Study-level findings and limits: Simpson's diversity of CD8+ cells was not significantly different in patients compared with controls. There were twenty-nine CD8+ CDR3 sequences that occurred in both patients and controls.

Genomic DNA was employed as the template in profiling TCR beta VDJ and CDR3. TCRdb re-called the reads with MiXCR, one entry per CDR3 protein. Altogether around 160,000 distinct CDR3 sequences are present, around half being singletons, with the ten largest covering approximately 3%. A note on this clonotype: Antigen unknown.

The germline V gene encodes CDR1 ENHRY and CDR2 SYGVKD. V lost 4 bases, J lost 5 bases, and 9 bases lay in between. This CDR3 has 14 residues. The TCR was taken from a human donor with aplastic anemia. Sequences were obtained from sorted CD4+, CD8+, or CD8+CD57+ T cells (not recorded which) from PBMCs. This chain links TRBV10-3 with TRBJ1-6; weak D call: TRBD1 (5 bases). CDR3 in amino acids: CAISAQVDNSPLHF. DNA of the CDR3: TGTGCCATCAGTGCACAGGTGGATAATTCACCCCTCCACTTT.